This T cell receptor (beta chain) was documented in a study of shared clonotypes between healthy human individuals. Findings of the study overall: Clonotypes not shared had lower generation probabilities than those common to all four donors.

TCRdb's table, derived via immunoSEQ multiplex PCR, lists solely in-frame clones and lacks some. The data hold roughly 1 million clones, with 65% to 80% observed a single time. This clone was found once. Its antigen remains unidentified. Sample: memory CD4+ T cells sorted from blood. Subset of the sample: CD45RA-negative fraction. This TCR was recovered from a young man in good health.

CDR3 nucleotide sequence: TGTGCCAGCATCGACAGCCTTCGGAAGCCCCAGCATTTT. Protein: CASIDSLRKPQHF. V usage is TRBV6-6 and J usage is TRBJ1-5; possible D gene TRBD1, 5 bases. CDR1 MNHNY and CDR2 SVGAGI come from the germline V gene (reference sequence). The CDR3 sequence is 13 residues long. V was shortened by 7 bases and J by 8 bases, with 15 bases between the two germline ends.